These 28 T cell receptor beta chains came from one sample sequenced in a study of PD-1 blockade in classical Hodgkin lymphoma. Time point denoted: cycle 4 day 1 (C4D1), after five to seven weeks of nivolumab. Each patient's relapse followed autologous stem cell transplantation, and brentuximab vedotin exposure varied. The protocol was immunoSEQ multiplex PCR, while the TCRdb copy is restricted to in-frame clones and leaves out a portion. The sample has 50,000 or so clones, 85% to 90% seen once. The material was peripheral blood mononuclear cells (PBMCs), obtained before the fourth cycle of nivolumab. The origin of the receptors is a human donor with classical Hodgkin lymphoma.

V usage is TRBV7-2 and J usage is TRBJ2-7; D is undetermined. Trimming took off 3 bases at V and 2 bases at J, with 14 bases between the two ends. CDR3 size: 15 residues. Germline lookup yields CDR1 SGHTA and CDR2 FQGNSA. The CDR3 sequence is CASSFDSQSPYEQYF. In nucleotides, the CDR3 is TGTGCCAGCAGCTTCGACTCCCAATCACCCTACGAGCAGTACTTC.

V is TRBV23-1 and J is TRBJ2-5; no definite D call. TRBV23-1 belongs to the ORF category, with a function that is uncertain. V lost 2 bases and J lost 7, with 8 bases in between. The CDR3 length is 12 residues. The CDR3: CASSQASWTQYF. CDR3 sequence (DNA): TGCGCCAGCAGTCAAGCTAGTTGGACCCAGTACTTC.

The gene calls are TRBV5-5 and TRBJ2-6; D remains ambiguous. Trimming left V 4 bases short and J 2 bases short, with 10 bases between. CDR1 is SGHKS and CDR2 is YYEKEE in the germline V gene (reference sequence). The CDR3 sequence is 15 residues long. CDR3 residues: CASSLEWTGANVLTF. The DNA of the CDR3 is TGTGCCAGCAGCCTTGAATGGACTGGGGCCAACGTCCTGACTTTC.

The chain uses TRBV4-2 and TRBJ2-5; D gene uncertain. There are 15 residues in the CDR3. V was cut by 0 bases and J by 5 bases, with 13 bases left in between. Germline V gene lookup returns CDR1 LGHNA and CDR2 YNFKEQ. The CDR3 here is CASSQDWVARETQYF. In DNA form, the CDR3 reads TGTGCCAGCAGCCAAGATTGGGTAGCTCGGGAGACCCAGTACTTC.

The chain carries TRBV9 and TRBJ1-1; 9 positions agree with TRBD1. The CDR3 totals 16 residues. Germline CDR1 is SGDLS and CDR2 is YYNGEE. Losses at the gene ends were 0 bases for V and 0 bases for J; bases not matched to a gene: 3. CDR3 protein: CASSVGGDRVNTEAFF. Written as DNA, the CDR3 is TGTGCCAGCAGCGTAGGAGGGGACAGGGTGAACACTGAAGCTTTCTTT.

The chain combines TRBV11-3 with TRBJ2-5; possibly TRBD2 for D (6 bases). This CDR3 is built from 14 residues. Looked up from germline, CDR1 is SGHNT and CDR2 is YENEEA. The V end lost 3 bases, the J end lost 5 bases, and 13 bases lay between the germline ends. The CDR3 region is CASSFGGTVETQYF. CDR3 DNA: TGTGCCAGCAGCTTCGGGGGTACCGTGGAGACCCAGTACTTC.

The V call is TRBV27, the J call TRBJ2-5, with D tentatively TRBD2 (7 bases). Germline V lookup: CDR1 MNHEY, CDR2 SMNVEV (reference sequence). V was trimmed by 2 bases and J by 4 bases, leaving 11 bases between them. The CDR3 has 14 amino acids. Here the CDR3 reads CASSLGGARETQYF. In nucleotides, the CDR3 is TGTGCCAGCAGTTTAGGGGGGGCACGAGAGACCCAGTACTTC.

CDR3 loop: CASTWRPGGDTQYF. CDR3 DNA: TGTGCCAGCACCTGGAGGCCAGGTGGAGATACGCAGTATTTT. V and J are TRBV28 and TRBJ2-3; the D gene is possibly TRBD2 (5 bases). This CDR3 is 14 amino acids long. Germline V lookup: CDR1 MDHEN, CDR2 SYDVKM. Trimming pared 7 bases from V and 5 bases from J, leaving 16 bases between.

A single count supports this clone. The V and J genes are TRBV6-4 and TRBJ2-3; D possibly corresponds to TRBD1 (6 bases). Between the trimmed V and J ends, which lost 4 bases and 4 bases, there was a span of 12 bases. This CDR3 spans 14 amino acids. CDR1 and CDR2 (germline): MRHNA, SNTAGT. CDR3 protein: CASSVGAGSDTQYF. CDR3 sequence (DNA): TGTGCCAGCAGTGTGGGGGCCGGTTCAGATACGCAGTATTTT.

The rearrangement links TRBV30 to TRBJ2-3; 7 bases are shared with TRBD2. Trimming at V came to 4 bases and at J to 4 bases, leaving 17 bases not matched to a gene. The CDR3 length is 17 residues. The germline gives CDR1 GTSNPN, CDR2 SVGIG (reference sequence). The CDR3 is CAWIKAGGLVTPDTQYF. In DNA form, the CDR3 reads TGTGCCTGGATTAAGGCAGGCGGACTAGTTACCCCAGATACGCAGTATTTT.

The V gene is TRBV6-5, the J gene TRBJ1-1; perhaps TRBD1 as D (5 bases). In germline, CDR1 is MNHEY, CDR2 SVGAGI. The CDR3 contains 15 residues. The V end was cut by 2 bases, the J end by 7 bases, with 17 bases between. The CDR3: CASSYGSFGAGEAFF. The DNA for the CDR3 is TGTGCCAGCAGTTACGGGTCTTTTGGGGCAGGTGAAGCTTTCTTT.

The chain joins TRBV7-3 to TRBJ2-1; D gene ambiguous. The germline gives CDR1 SGHTA, CDR2 FQGTGA. The CDR3 has 15 residues. V was trimmed by 3 bases and J by 0 bases, leaving 9 bases between them. The CDR3 nucleotides are TGTGCCAGCAGCTTCAGTTATAGCTCCTACAATGAGCAGTTCTTC. This encodes CASSFSYSSYNEQFF.

This chain links TRBV5-5 with TRBJ1-1, with TRBD1 matching 9 bases. The J segment lost 6 bases and the V segment lost 4 bases, leaving 10 bases of the junction unmatched. CDR1 and CDR2 from the germline V gene are SGHKS and YYEKEE (reference sequence). This CDR3 contains 15 residues. This CDR3 is CASSRLTGGLAEAFF. DNA for the CDR3: TGTGCCAGCAGCAGACTTACAGGGGGCTTGGCTGAAGCTTTCTTT.

V usage is TRBV19 and J usage is TRBJ1-2; D gene unclear. Trimming took 6 bases from V and 6 from J, leaving 20 bases between them. The CDR3 sequence is 15 residues long. Per the germline V gene, CDR1 is LNHDA and CDR2 is SQIVND (reference sequence). The CDR3 DNA sequence: TGTGCCAGTAGCTTAAGGACTCCCCAATCCGATGGCTACACCTTC. This translates into CASSLRTPQSDGYTF.

On this clone: One end of the junction does not line up with germline, which may come from a read error. This rearrangement joins TRBV10-2 to TRBJ1-1; D call uncertain. This CDR3 spans 14 amino acids. The V gene's germline CDR1 is WSHSY and CDR2 SAAADI. In DNA, the CDR3 is TGCGCCAGCAATGAGAATATCATCATCACTGAAGCTTTCTTT. It yields the protein CASNENIIITEAFF.

As regards this clone: The germline gene is not matched at one end of the junction; a read error may be the cause. The chain carries TRBV7-9 and TRBJ2-5, with 7 bases matching TRBD1. Germline lookup yields CDR1 SEHNR and CDR2 FQNEAQ (reference sequence). The CDR3 totals 10 residues. Here the CDR3 DNA reads TGTGCCAGCAGCTACCGGGACAGTAACTTC. It is translated as CASSYRDSNF.

The chain joins TRBV6-6 to TRBJ2-7; 11 bases fit TRBD2. The CDR3 length is 16 residues. The germline V gene has CDR1 MNHNY and CDR2 SVGAGI (reference sequence). J gave up 3 bases and V 4 bases, and 8 bases lay outside the gene matches. This chain's CDR3 is CASSSRLAGNLYEQYF. As DNA, the CDR3 is TGTGCCAGCAGTTCAAGACTAGCGGGAAACCTCTACGAGCAGTACTTC.

V gene TRBV18 combines with J gene TRBJ2-2; D may match TRBD1 or TRBD2 (6 bases each). The CDR3 sequence is 18 residues long. Trimming took off 5 bases at V and 7 bases at J, with 26 bases between the two ends. Per germline, CDR1 KGHSH and CDR2 LQKENI. CDR3 loop: CASSVSPRGGRGVGELFF. The CDR3 DNA is TGTGCCAGCTCAGTATCCCCCAGAGGGGGGAGAGGTGTCGGGGAGCTGTTTTTT. Full variable domain (rest looked up from reference TRBV18 and TRBJ2-2): NAGVMQNPRHLVRRRGQEARLRCSPMKGHSHVYWYRQLPEEGLKFMVYLQKENIIDESGMPKERFSAEFPKEGPSILRIQQVVRGDSAAYFCASSVSPRGGRGVGELFFGEGSRLTVL.

The genes are TRBV9 and TRBJ2-2; TRBD2 matches 7 bases. J was trimmed by 1 base and V by 4 bases; bases with no gene match: 7. The CDR3 is 16 residues long. The germline V gene encodes CDR1 SGDLS and CDR2 YYNGEE. CDR3 protein: CASSPSAGLNTGELFF. The CDR3, as DNA: TGTGCCAGCAGCCCGTCAGCGGGACTGAACACCGGGGAGCTGTTTTTT.

This chain joins TRBV7-3 and TRBJ2-7, with D possibly TRBD2 on 7 matching bases. Germline V gene sequence: CDR1 SGHTA, CDR2 FQGTGA. Trimming took 2 bases from V and 5 from J, leaving 13 bases between them. This CDR3 spans 14 amino acids. CDR3 nucleotide sequence: TGTGCCAGCAGCTTAGGGGGGGCGTCCCACGAGCAGTACTTC. Its translation: CASSLGGASHEQYF.

This clone came up a few times. This chain connects TRBV6-6 to TRBJ1-1; D may be TRBD1 (6 bases). CDR3 length: 11 amino acids. V was clipped by 6 bases and J by 8 bases, with 10 bases between them. Germline lookup yields CDR1 MNHNY and CDR2 SVGAGI (reference sequence). The CDR3, as DNA: TGTGCCAGCAGACGACAGGAAGAAGCTTTCTTT. This codes for CASRRQEEAFF.

This clone was seen only a few times. The chain has TRBV6-5 and TRBJ2-7; D is undetermined. The CDR3 has 13 amino acids. V was cut by 7 bases and J by 0 bases, with 10 bases left in between. CDR1 is MNHEY and CDR2 is SVGAGI in the germline V gene. Here the CDR3 DNA reads TGTGCCAGCAACCTGGACGGCTCCTACGAGCAGTACTTC. Translation gives CASNLDGSYEQYF.

This clone was seen a single time. The chain carries TRBV7-9 and TRBJ1-1, with D maybe TRBD1 (6 bases). From germline, CDR1 is SEHNR and CDR2 FQNEAQ (reference sequence). Deletions cut 5 bases from V and 11 bases from J, with 15 bases between. This CDR3 is built from 12 residues. CDR3 loop: CASSIETGRAFF. DNA for the CDR3: TGTGCCAGCAGCATAGAGACAGGTCGGGCTTTCTTT.

The V and J genes are TRBV11-3 and TRBJ2-7, with D hard to call. The CDR3 sequence is 11 residues long. The germline V and J ends were trimmed by 2 bases and 6 bases, with 5 bases remaining between them. CDR1 and CDR2 from the germline V gene are SGHNT and YENEEA. CDR3 amino acids: CASSLSSEQYF. The CDR3 nucleotides are TGTGCCAGCAGCTTAAGTAGCGAGCAGTACTTC.

The chain carries TRBV7-9 and TRBJ1-2, with D unclear. This CDR3 comprises 13 residues. V lost 5 bases, J lost 8 bases, and 15 bases lay in between. Germline-derived CDR1 and CDR2 are SEHNR and FQNEAQ (reference sequence). The CDR3 here is CASSLGWSGGYTF. CDR3 sequence (DNA): TGTGCCAGCAGCCTCGGGTGGAGTGGAGGCTACACCTTC.

The genes are TRBV6-1 and TRBJ1-2; D perhaps matches TRBD1 (5 bases). The CDR3 consists of 13 residues. CDR1 and CDR2 from the germline V gene are MNHNS and SASEGT. V lost 11 bases, J lost 7 bases, and 20 bases lay in between. Here the CDR3 reads CAGDGMSFGGYTF. Here the CDR3 DNA reads TGTGCCGGGGACGGAATGTCATTCGGTGGCTACACCTTC.

This chain joins TRBV23-1 and TRBJ2-7, with a tentative D call TRBD1 (6 bases). TRBV23-1 is placed among ORFs of uncertain function. CDR3 size: 14 residues. V gave up 3 bases and J gave up 2 bases, with 11 bases separating them. CDR3 bases: TGCGCCAGCAGTCATACCAGGGACACCTACGAGCAGTACTTC. Its translation is CASSHTRDTYEQYF.

The rearrangement links TRBV27 to TRBJ2-1, with 11 bases lining up with TRBD2. The CDR3 runs to 14 residues. CDR1 MNHEY and CDR2 SMNVEV come from the germline V gene (reference sequence). Trimming removed 5 bases from V and 7 bases from J; junction bases left unmatched: 4. The CDR3 DNA reads TGTGCCAGCAGTGGAGTAGCGGGAGGGAATGAGCAGTTCTTC. Amino acids: CASSGVAGGNEQFF.